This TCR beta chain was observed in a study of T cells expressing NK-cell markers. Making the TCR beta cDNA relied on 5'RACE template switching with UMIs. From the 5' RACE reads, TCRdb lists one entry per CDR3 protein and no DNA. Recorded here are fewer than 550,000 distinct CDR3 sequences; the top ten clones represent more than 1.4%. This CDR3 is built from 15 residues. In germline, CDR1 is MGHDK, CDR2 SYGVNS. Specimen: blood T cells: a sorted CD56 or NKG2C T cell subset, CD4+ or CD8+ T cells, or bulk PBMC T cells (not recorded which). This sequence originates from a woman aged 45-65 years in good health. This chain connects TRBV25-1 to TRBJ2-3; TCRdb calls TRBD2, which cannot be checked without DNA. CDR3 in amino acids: CASSEVRPSTDTQYF.